The present TCR beta chain was sequenced within a study of blood T cell repertoires in COVID-19. Looking at the study overall: The United States, Italy and Spain provided the acute and convalescent COVID-19 samples. PBMCs, B-cell-depleted T cells, or T cells provided the cDNA or gDNA that made up the material.

The CDR3 is made up of 14 amino acids. In germline, CDR1 is LNHDA, CDR2 SQIVND (reference sequence). V lost 6 bases to trimming and J lost 2 bases, with 11 bases between them. As processed by the authors: The authors estimated nucleated cell counts from reference gene primer amplification. Data came from immunoSEQ multiplex PCR; TCRdb stores just in-frame clones and leaves some out. V, J and clone size were drawn from that table, and D and trimming were deduced from the DNA. The sample lists approximately 230,000 clones; about 79% were seen once. The specimen sequenced was peripheral blood. The V and J genes are TRBV19 and TRBJ1-5; tentatively, D is TRBD1 (6 bases). The receptor was isolated from a man older than 75 with acute or convalescent COVID-19. The CDR3 loop reads CASRRGQGNQPQHF. CDR3 nucleotides: TGTGCCAGTAGGCGGGGGCAGGGCAATCAGCCCCAGCATTTT.